This T cell receptor (beta chain) came from a study of cytomegalovirus exposure and HLA in healthy donors. When sampled, the donors appeared nominally healthy, though they likely had unrecorded immune exposures. The germline CDR1 and CDR2 sequences are MDHEN and SYDVKM. This CDR3 has 16 amino acids. Trimming cost V 8 bases and J 5 bases; bases outside gene matches: 12. PCR amplification relied on 60 Vbeta primers (plus 13 Jbeta primers). Using immunoSEQ multiplex PCR, the repertoire was profiled, and TCRdb retains in-frame clones only, with some absent. The repertoire holds a few hundred thousand clones, with about 86% as singletons.

The rearrangement joins TRBV28 to TRBJ1-4; 9 bases are shared with TRBD1. The clonotype comes from a woman aged 60-75 years in good health and CMV-seropositive. The sequenced sample consisted of PBMCs. CDR3 DNA sequence: TGTGCCAGCTCGGCCGGGACAGGGACTTTAAATGAAAAACTGTTTTTT. Translating it yields CASSAGTGTLNEKLFF.